The 11 T cell receptor beta chains below all came from one sample that was sequenced in a study of T cell changes during pregnancy in multiple sclerosis. Method: immunoSEQ multiplex PCR; TCRdb's copy keeps in-frame clones and lacks some. This sample carries over 80,000 clones, about nine tenths of them seen once, and the ten largest clones take around 0.79%. The source material was peripheral blood, sampled in the second trimester of pregnancy. The receptors come from a female donor in good health, enrolled as a control in a pregnancy study.

This chain connects TRBV27 to TRBJ1-3, with D perhaps matching TRBD1 (6 bases). CDR1 and CDR2 from the germline V gene are MNHEY and SMNVEV (reference sequence). V dropped 2 bases and J dropped 2 bases, with 7 bases sitting between them. The CDR3 is 14 residues long. CDR3 loop: CASSLDRTGNTIYF. The DNA for the CDR3 is TGTGCCAGCAGTTTAGACAGGACTGGAAACACCATATATTTT.

This clone has just one count. V gene TRBV4-1 combines with J gene TRBJ1-1; tentatively, D is TRBD1 (5 bases). Trimming took 5 bases from V and 4 from J, leaving 14 bases between them. The germline V gene has CDR1 MGHRA and CDR2 YSYEKL. The length of the CDR3 is 14 residues. The CDR3 sequence: CASSVVGGGTEAFF. DNA of the CDR3: TGCGCCAGCAGCGTAGTCGGGGGGGGCACTGAAGCTTTCTTT.

This chain links TRBV4-1 with TRBJ1-2; no firm D call. V gave up 0 bases and J gave up 4 bases, with 9 bases separating them. The CDR3 length is 14 residues. Germline V gene sequence: CDR1 MGHRA, CDR2 YSYEKL. The CDR3 spells CASSQEYITYGYTF. For the CDR3, the DNA is TGCGCCAGCAGCCAAGAGTACATTACCTATGGCTACACCTTC.

For the CDR3, the DNA is TGTGCCATCAGTGAGTCGGGCGGGACCCCGGGGAACACCGGGGAGCTGTTTTTT. Protein sequence: CAISESGGTPGNTGELFF. The chain employs TRBV10-3 and TRBJ2-2; D might be TRBD2 (6 bases). The CDR3 runs 18 residues. V gave up 0 bases and J gave up 1 base, with 15 bases separating them. Germline-derived CDR1 and CDR2 are ENHRY and SYGVKD.

J is TRBJ2-7 and V is TRBV6-1; TRBD2 matches at 10 bases. Per germline, CDR1 MNHNS and CDR2 SASEGT. The CDR3 loop spans 15 amino acids. Germline trimming cut 1 base from V and 5 bases from J; bases unmatched to any gene: 5. The CDR3 sequence is CASSEGAGGRDEQYF. The DNA for the CDR3 is TGTGCCAGCAGTGAAGGAGCGGGAGGGCGGGACGAGCAGTACTTC.

V is TRBV14 and J is TRBJ2-5; TRBD2 is a possible D gene (6 bases). Germline V gene data show CDR1 as SGHDN and CDR2 as FVKESK. The CDR3 totals 16 residues. V lost 3 bases to trimming and J lost 6 bases, with 20 bases between them. The CDR3 sequence: CASSHFGTSERKTQYF. The CDR3 DNA reads as TGTGCCAGCAGCCACTTTGGGACTTCTGAACGGAAGACCCAGTACTTC.

The gene calls are TRBV6-1 and TRBJ2-1; the match to TRBD2 covers 12 bases. Looked up from germline, CDR1 is MNHNS and CDR2 is SASEGT. The CDR3 is made up of 15 amino acids. The V and J ends lost 6 bases and 4 bases, in that order; junction bases with no gene match: 4. In DNA form, the CDR3 reads TGTGCCAGCAGAGAGGGACTAGCGGGTTACAATGAGCAGTTCTTC. Translating it yields CASREGLAGYNEQFF.

The chain recombines TRBV25-1 with TRBJ1-1, with TRBD1 matching 10 bases. V trimming: 6 bases; J trimming: 0 bases; junction bases outside the gene matches: 4. Germline CDR1 and CDR2: MGHDK and SYGVNS. This CDR3 has 15 residues. The CDR3 DNA reads as TGTGCCAGCAGGGGGGACAGGGGTATGAACACTGAAGCTTTCTTT. This sequence encodes CASRGDRGMNTEAFF. The complete variable domain, with remaining parts taken from reference TRBV25-1 and TRBJ1-1, reads EADIYQTPRYLVIGTGKKITLECSQTMGHDKMYWYQQDPGMELHLIHYSYGVNSTEKGDLSSESTVSRIRTEHFPLTLESARPSHTSQYLCASRGDRGMNTEAFFGQGTRLTVV.

The rearrangement joins TRBV10-1 to TRBJ2-2; perhaps TRBD1 as D (5 bases). The CDR3 runs to 16 residues. V was trimmed by 10 bases and J by 5 bases, leaving 23 bases between them. The germline V gene encodes CDR1 WNHNN and CDR2 SYGVQD (reference sequence). In nucleotides, the CDR3 is TGCGCCAACGGCAGGGCCCCGCTTCTTTGGACCGGGGAGCTGTTTTTT. Translated: CANGRAPLLWTGELFF.

The rearrangement joins TRBV9 to TRBJ2-7, with 7 nucleotides matching TRBD2. Germline V gene data show CDR1 as SGDLS and CDR2 as YYNGEE. The V and J ends lost 3 bases and 6 bases, in that order; junction bases with no gene match: 12. This CDR3 region has 15 residues. The CDR3 loop is CASSAAFRGEGEQYF. CDR3 coding DNA: TGTGCCAGCAGCGCCGCCTTTAGAGGGGAGGGCGAGCAGTACTTC.

Turning to this clone: Within the sample, other DNA sequences also encode this same CDR3. J is TRBJ1-1 and V is TRBV9; 7 bases line up with TRBD1. The CDR3 loop spans 14 amino acids. V dropped 3 bases and J dropped 2; count of bases not matched to a gene: 4. Germline assignment: CDR1 SGDLS and CDR2 YYNGEE. Here the CDR3 DNA reads TGTGCCAGCAGCGCCACAGGGGTTAACACTGAAGCTTTCTTT. Translated, it gives CASSATGVNTEAFF.